Reported below is one T cell receptor (beta chain). Its antigen is unknown. It has no much larger one-base neighbor in the sample; base qualities were not kept. TCRbeta CDR3 regions were amplified from genomic DNA using the immunoSEQ Assay, a bias-controlled multiplex PCR. In the paper's pipeline: The number of nucleated cells in each sample was estimated by amplification of reference gene primers within the assay. To quantify the absolute abundance of each unique TCRbeta CDR3 rearrangement, sequence reads were collapsed and filtered. Productive Simpson clonality was computed per sample as the square root of Simpson's diversity index over productive rearrangements. In TCRdb, the immuneACCESS table is reduced to in-frame sequences with V and J assigned. These tables do not hold every clone; where another copy was compared, an unresolved V gene accounts for under half, and the others remain unexplained. V and J calls and clone size are given by that table; D and trimming were obtained from the DNA. This sample has around 250,000 clones in its table, and roughly 82% of those were observed once. Of the sample, roughly 12% falls within the top ten clones.

The entry originates in a study of blood T cell repertoires in COVID-19 (TCRdb year 2020). Concerning the study at large: Collaborator samples came from the United States, Italy and Spain and covered acute and convalescent phases of COVID-19. The material from the prospective study consisted of cDNA or gDNA derived from T cells, B-cell-depleted T cells, or PBMCs. Deeply sampled blood TCRbeta repertoires from subjects exposed to, actively infected with, or recovered from COVID-19 were included in the dataset. The repertoires were released in a freely available public database intended as a resource for research on the immune response to SARS-CoV-2. The samples were drawn from two sources: the first 160 participants of the ongoing ImmuneRACE study, and about 1,300 subjects contributed by 6 global collaborators. The sample metadata nearly always contained a de-identified subject ID, COVID-19 status, age in years and sex. Where HLA class I and class II types were available, the types were taken from metadata supplied by the sample provider, not from assay-based typing. What the research found in general, with its limitations: Clinical and demographic metadata were provided uncurated, with the amount varying by source and participant.

The collaborating institutions used their own protocols to collect whole blood in K2EDTA tubes. For TCRbeta analysis, collaborator samples were shipped as frozen whole blood, as isolated PBMCs, or as DNA extracted from either sample type. The TCR comes from an elderly man with acute or convalescent COVID-19. Sequenced sample: peripheral blood.

CDR3 sequence: CASSVGRTGNYGYTF. The nucleotide sequence reads TGTGCCAGCAGCGTAGGTCGGACAGGGAACTATGGCTACACCTTC. The receptor chain draws on TRBV9 and TRBJ1-2, with 8 junctional bases fitting TRBD1. Germline trimming: 0 bases from V, 2 bases from J; junction bases outside gene matches: 3. From its cysteine to its phenylalanine, the CDR3 spans 15 amino acids. The retained sequence is limited to the CDR3, 45 bases, with the frame set at the first base. From the germline V gene, CDR1 is SGDLS and CDR2 is YYNGEE.